Reported below is one T cell receptor beta chain. Its target is unknown. This entry belongs to a study of OX40 agonist ivuxolimab in advanced cancers. Overall study: Patients were treated with intravenous ivuxolimab, dosed at 0.01 to 10 mg/kg and infused every 2 weeks. Earlier anti-PD-1, anti-PD-L1 or anti-CTLA-4 therapy was permitted; 30% to 45% had received some.

Autoimmune disease history or systemic immunosuppression was exclusionary. Points from the study as a whole: Nonresponders included some who also had low normalized T-cell clonal expansion.

The assay was immunoSEQ multiplex PCR, and TCRdb's table has in-frame clones only and misses some. Among 75,000 to 90,000 clones listed, roughly nine tenths were seen once. Between the trimmed V and J ends, which lost 6 bases and 4 bases, there was a span of 6 bases. The CDR3 has 11 residues. Per germline, CDR1 MDHEN and CDR2 SYDVKM. This sequence was found in an adult with an advanced solid tumor such as melanoma, head and neck, liver or kidney cancer. The chain uses TRBV28 and TRBJ2-5, with unresolved D. The sample consisted of CD4+ or CD8+ T cells sorted from blood, taken in a trial of the OX40 agonist ivuxolimab. The CDR3 DNA reads as TGTGCCAGCAGGGTAACAGAGACCCAGTACTTC. Its translation: CASRVTETQYF.